Shown below are 32 T cell receptor beta chains from a single sample sequenced in a study of blood T cell repertoires in COVID-19. Assay used: immunoSEQ multiplex PCR; TCRdb lists only in-frame clones, some missing. The data show approximately 460,000 clones, nearly 90% seen once. The sequencing input was peripheral blood. The source of these receptors is a man younger than 30 with COVID-19, enrolled during active disease.

This clone was detected once. The V call is TRBV11-2, the J call TRBJ2-1, with 11 bases identical to TRBD1. The CDR3 runs to 16 residues. Per the germline V gene, CDR1 is SGHAT and CDR2 is FQNNGV. The V and J ends lost 5 bases and 3 bases, in that order; junction bases with no gene match: 6. The CDR3 loop reads CASSGTGTGGYNEQFF. The CDR3, as DNA: TGTGCCAGCAGCGGTACCGGGACAGGGGGCTACAATGAGCAGTTCTTC.

This chain links TRBV4-2 with TRBJ1-1; D may be TRBD1 (6 bases). With 0 bases removed from V and 4 bases from J, the gap between germline ends came to 15 bases. CDR3 size: 16 residues. Germline CDR1 and CDR2: LGHNA and YNFKEQ. The CDR3 coding sequence is TGTGCCAGCAGCCAAGATCCGACACCCAGGGGCACTGAAGCTTTCTTT. Protein: CASSQDPTPRGTEAFF.

DNA for the CDR3: TGTGCCAGCGAGGACAGGGTCTCCTACGAGCAGTACTTC. As protein: CASEDRVSYEQYF. The chain combines TRBV2 with TRBJ2-7, with 8 bases matching TRBD1. The germline V gene has CDR1 SNHLY and CDR2 FYNNEI. This CDR3 region has 13 residues. Trimming removed 8 bases from V and 0 bases from J; junction bases left unmatched: 3.

The chain links TRBV21-1 to TRBJ1-2; the table's D gene call, TRBD1, was not cross checked with the DNA. TRBV21-1 is a pseudogene locus. The CDR3 contains 17 residues. CDR3 residues: CASSKGPIPISNYGYTF. In nucleotides, the CDR3 is TGTGCCAGCAGCAAAGGGCCAATCCCCATATCTAACTATGGCTACACCTTC.

The chain has TRBV14 and TRBJ2-1, with 7 bases aligning to TRBD1. The J segment lost 4 bases and the V segment lost 0 bases, leaving 6 bases of the junction unmatched. CDR3 length equals 16 residues. Germline V gene sequence: CDR1 SGHDN, CDR2 FVKESK. The CDR3 is CASSQDPYRGYNEQFF. As DNA, the CDR3 is TGTGCCAGCAGCCAAGATCCGTACAGGGGTTACAATGAGCAGTTCTTC.

This clone appeared a few times. V is TRBV5-1 and J is TRBJ2-1; no firm D call. This CDR3 region has 15 residues. Between the trimmed V and J ends, which lost 0 bases and 3 bases, there was a span of 10 bases. Germline loops: CDR1 SGHRS, CDR2 YFSETQ. The CDR3 is CASSLGVGRYNEQFF. CDR3 sequence (DNA): TGCGCCAGCAGCTTGGGGGTTGGGCGCTACAATGAGCAGTTCTTC.

The chain combines TRBV19 with TRBJ2-1; TRBD2 agrees at 13 bases. This CDR3 is 15 amino acids long. Germline trimming cut 8 bases from V and 7 bases from J; bases unmatched to any gene: 8. The germline V gene encodes CDR1 LNHDA and CDR2 SQIVND (reference sequence). DNA for the CDR3: TGTGCCAGTTCGACTAGCGGGAGGTCCATAAATGAGCAGTTCTTC. Encoded protein: CASSTSGRSINEQFF.

The gene calls are TRBV27 and TRBJ2-7, with 9 bases identical to TRBD2. V shed 2 bases, J shed 3 bases, and the junction held 8 bases outside the gene matches. CDR3 length: 16 amino acids. Germline CDR1 is MNHEY and CDR2 is SMNVEV (reference sequence). For the CDR3, the DNA is TGTGCCAGCAGTTTAGGGGCTAGCGGGGCCTACTACGAGCAGTACTTC. Its translation: CASSLGASGAYYEQYF.

V usage is TRBV6-5 and J usage is TRBJ2-5, with D possibly being TRBD1 (6 bases). V shed 8 bases and J shed 4 bases, with 17 bases lying between them. The CDR3 spans 14 residues. Germline V gene data show CDR1 as MNHEY and CDR2 as SVGAGI. The DNA of the CDR3 is TGTGCCAGCCAGAGGGGGAATTTGGGAGAGACCCAGTACTTC. The encoded protein is CASQRGNLGETQYF.

The chain joins TRBV19 to TRBJ1-5, with 9 bases aligning to TRBD1. Germline V gene data show CDR1 as LNHDA and CDR2 as SQIVND (reference sequence). The CDR3 is 15 amino acids. With 5 bases clipped from V and 0 bases from J, the junction kept 2 bases outside the gene matches. The chain's CDR3 is CASSGTGFSNQPQHF. DNA of the CDR3: TGTGCCAGTAGTGGGACAGGGTTTAGCAATCAGCCCCAGCATTTT.

The chain recombines TRBV4-1 with TRBJ2-7, with TRBD1 matching 9 bases. This CDR3 has 12 amino acids. The trim removed 3 bases at V and 12 bases at J, leaving 6 bases unmatched. Germline V gene sequence: CDR1 MGHRA, CDR2 YSYEKL. The CDR3 sequence is CASSHAGTGLYF. The CDR3 DNA reads as TGCGCCAGCAGCCATGCCGGGACAGGGCTGTACTTC.

The CDR3 coding sequence is TGTGCCAGCAGGCGGGACAGGAGGAACACCGGGGAGCTGTTTTTT. Translating it yields CASRRDRRNTGELFF. V gene TRBV11-2 combines with J gene TRBJ2-2; 8 nucleotides agree with TRBD1. Germline V gives CDR1 SGHAT, CDR2 FQNNGV. The CDR3 spans 15 residues. V shed 6 bases and J 1 base; nucleotides not matched to a gene: 4.

The rearrangement uses TRBV27 and TRBJ1-5; D is unresolved. The length of the CDR3 is 14 residues. Germline CDR1 is MNHEY and CDR2 is SMNVEV (reference sequence). V was shortened by 2 bases and J by 6 bases, with 11 bases between the two germline ends. The CDR3 DNA follows: TGTGCCAGCAGTTTAAACCATGCCGGTCAGCCCCAGCATTTT. It encodes CASSLNHAGQPQHF.

This rearrangement joins TRBV18 to TRBJ2-1; no clear D gene. Germline-derived CDR1 and CDR2 are KGHSH and LQKENI. Trimming took 0 bases from V and 2 from J, leaving 5 bases between them. CDR3 length equals 14 residues. CDR3 residues: CASSPPTTYNEQFF. In DNA form, the CDR3 reads TGTGCCAGCTCACCACCCACTACCTACAATGAGCAGTTCTTC.

This clone appeared once. The chain links TRBV5-1 to TRBJ2-5; 14 positions agree with TRBD2. Germline assignment: CDR1 SGHRS and CDR2 YFSETQ. The CDR3 sequence is 17 residues long. The V gene end was trimmed by 0 bases and the J gene end by 4 bases; junction bases not matched to a gene: 5. CDR3: CASSLVGLAGGVETQYF. The CDR3 nucleotides are TGCGCCAGCAGCTTGGTAGGACTAGCGGGAGGAGTAGAGACCCAGTACTTC.

This rearrangement joins TRBV5-6 to TRBJ2-1; 10 bases are shared with TRBD2. CDR3 size: 16 residues. Germline assignment: CDR1 SGHDT and CDR2 YYEEEE. J lost 8 bases, V lost 1 base, and 9 bases had no gene match. The CDR3 region has the DNA TGTGCCAGCAGCTTGAAAGCGGGAGGGCTTGCGGATGAGCAGTTCTTC. It yields the protein CASSLKAGGLADEQFF.

V is TRBV30 and J is TRBJ2-7, with 7 positions matching TRBD2. V dropped 3 bases and J dropped 5; count of bases not matched to a gene: 13. The germline V gene encodes CDR1 GTSNPN and CDR2 SVGIG (reference sequence). This CDR3 has 15 amino acids. The CDR3 sequence: CAWRKRWRAGDEQYF. The CDR3 bases are TGTGCCTGGAGGAAGAGGTGGAGGGCGGGGGACGAGCAGTACTTC.

V usage is TRBV5-1 and J usage is TRBJ2-3; 12 nucleotides match TRBD2. This CDR3 region has 16 residues. V lost 7 bases, J lost 0 bases, and 6 bases stayed unmatched. The V gene's germline CDR1 is SGHRS and CDR2 YFSETQ. The CDR3: CASREGTSGSTDTQYF. CDR3 nucleotides: TGCGCCAGCCGAGAAGGGACTAGCGGGAGCACAGATACGCAGTATTTT. Looking up the rest from reference TRBV5-1 and TRBJ2-3 gives the full variable domain: KAGVTQTPRYLIKTRGQQVTLSCSPISGHRSVSWYQQTPGQGLQFLFEYFSETQRNKGNFPGRFSGRQFSNSRSEMNVSTLELGDSALYLCASREGTSGSTDTQYFGPGTRLTVL.

The genes are TRBV5-1 and TRBJ2-3; perhaps TRBD1 as D (6 bases). CDR1 and CDR2 (germline): SGHRS, YFSETQ. The CDR3 is made up of 13 amino acids. V shed 5 bases and J shed 5 bases, with 12 bases lying between them. The CDR3 DNA follows: TGCGCCAGCAGTCAGGGGAACAGAGATACGCAGTATTTT. Protein: CASSQGNRDTQYF.

The rearrangement joins TRBV27 to TRBJ1-2; D gene ambiguous. The CDR3 has 14 residues. V lost 6 bases to trimming and J lost 3 bases, with 14 bases between them. The germline V gene encodes CDR1 MNHEY and CDR2 SMNVEV (reference sequence). The CDR3 sequence is CASRMRYGHYGYTF. For the CDR3, the DNA is TGTGCCAGCAGGATGCGGTATGGCCACTATGGCTACACCTTC.

V and J are TRBV19 and TRBJ2-7, with D perhaps TRBD2 (6 bases). The CDR3 has 14 residues. Germline-derived CDR1 and CDR2 are LNHDA and SQIVND (reference sequence). V gave up 5 bases and J gave up 4 bases, with 15 bases separating them. CDR3 in amino acids: CASSAAGTPYEQYF. The CDR3 DNA is TGTGCCAGTAGTGCCGCCGGGACTCCTTACGAGCAGTACTTC. Using reference TRBV19 and TRBJ2-7 for the parts outside the CDR3, the full variable domain is DGGITQSPKYLFRKEGQNVTLSCEQNLNHDAMYWYRQDPGQGLRLIYYSQIVNDFQKGDIAEGYSVSREKKESFPLTVTSAQKNPTAFYLCASSAAGTPYEQYFGPGTRLTVT.

The CDR3 sequence is CASSSDNRVSGNQPQHF. Here the CDR3 DNA reads TGTGCCAGCAGCTCCGATAACAGGGTTTCCGGCAATCAGCCCCAGCATTTT. The V gene is TRBV5-8, the J gene TRBJ1-5, with D perhaps matching TRBD1 (6 bases). The CDR3 has 17 residues. Germline lookup yields CDR1 SGHTS and CDR2 YDEGEE. V was cut by 3 bases and J by 2 bases, with 18 bases left in between.

J is TRBJ2-7 and V is TRBV30; 7 bases are shared with TRBD2. The germline gives CDR1 GTSNPN, CDR2 SVGIG (reference sequence). J gave up 1 base and V 3 bases, and 6 bases lay outside the gene matches. The CDR3 is 14 amino acids. The chain's CDR3 is CAWRSGVSSYEQYF. CDR3 in DNA: TGTGCCTGGAGGAGCGGGGTTTCGTCCTACGAGCAGTACTTC. The variable domain in full, with the rest retrieved from reference TRBV30 and TRBJ2-7, is SQTIHQWPATLVQPVGSPLSLECTVEGTSNPNLYWYRQAAGRGLQLLFYSVGIGQISSEVPQNLSASRPQDRQFILSSKKLLLSDSGFYLCAWRSGVSSYEQYFGPGTRLTVT.

The chain recombines TRBV12-3 or TRBV12-4 with TRBJ2-2; perhaps TRBD1 as D (5 bases). The ends were cut back, 3 bases at V and 6 bases at J, with 8 bases in the middle. The CDR3 loop spans 13 amino acids. The CDR3 nucleotides are TGTGCCAGCAGTTTTTCAGGGTCCGGGGAGCTGTTTTTT. It encodes CASSFSGSGELFF.

V and J are TRBV7-9 and TRBJ1-1; D gene ambiguous. Germline V lookup: CDR1 SEHNR, CDR2 FQNEAQ (reference sequence). The CDR3 is made up of 14 amino acids. V was shortened by 5 bases and J by 3 bases, with 13 bases between the two germline ends. This CDR3 reads CASSRTGGDTEAFF. For the CDR3, the DNA is TGTGCCAGCAGCCGAACGGGAGGCGACACTGAAGCTTTCTTT.

The chain carries TRBV28 and TRBJ1-6, with D possibly being TRBD1 (6 bases). The CDR3 is 14 residues long. Trimming removed 6 bases at V and 7 bases at J, with 13 bases between. Germline CDR1 MDHEN, CDR2 SYDVKM. CDR3 in amino acids: CASRLDRRNSPLHF. In DNA, the CDR3 is TGTGCCAGCAGGCTTGACAGGCGGAATTCACCCCTCCACTTT. The full variable domain, rest sourced from reference TRBV28 and TRBJ1-6, is DVKVTQSSRYLVKRTGEKVFLECVQDMDHENMFWYRQDPGLGLRLIYFSYDVKMKEKGDIPEGYSVSREKKERFSLILESASTNQTSMYLCASRLDRRNSPLHFGNGTRLTVT.

This chain links TRBV23-1 with TRBJ2-3, with D possibly being TRBD2 (5 bases). TRBV23-1 counts as an open reading frame of uncertain function. CDR3 length: 17 amino acids. V shed 3 bases and J shed 12 bases, with 28 bases lying between them. This CDR3 is CASSHIRVRQRERIQYF. The DNA of the CDR3 is TGCGCCAGCAGTCATATTCGGGTCCGGCAAAGGGAGCGGATTCAGTATTTT.

The J gene is TRBJ2-1, the V gene TRBV10-3; weak D call: TRBD1 (5 bases). CDR3 size: 14 residues. The V end was cut by 3 bases, the J end by 3 bases, with 9 bases between. Per germline, CDR1 ENHRY and CDR2 SYGVKD. In DNA, the CDR3 is TGTGCCATCAGTGATCGTCAGGGCTACAATGAGCAGTTCTTC. Encoded protein: CAISDRQGYNEQFF.

In its sample, this clone was seen once. The V gene is TRBV18, the J gene TRBJ2-5; TRBD2 aligns across 8 bases. With V trimmed by 0 bases and J by 5 bases, 2 bases remained unmatched. Germline CDR1 KGHSH, CDR2 LQKENI. CDR3 length equals 14 residues. The CDR3 DNA reads as TGTGCCAGCTCACCACCAGCGGGAGAGGAGACCCAGTACTTC. This encodes CASSPPAGEETQYF. The whole variable domain, filled in from reference TRBV18 and TRBJ2-5, reads NAGVMQNPRHLVRRRGQEARLRCSPMKGHSHVYWYRQLPEEGLKFMVYLQKENIIDESGMPKERFSAEFPKEGPSILRIQQVVRGDSAAYFCASSPPAGEETQYFGPGTRLLVL.

The chain links TRBV5-5 to TRBJ2-2; TRBD1 is a possible D gene (5 bases). The CDR3 is 14 amino acids. V lost 3 bases and J 4 bases, leaving 10 bases between the germline ends. The germline CDR1 and CDR2 sequences are SGHKS and YYEKEE (reference sequence). CDR3 in DNA: TGTGCCAGCAGCTACGGACAAATCACCGGGGAGCTGTTTTTT. Translated: CASSYGQITGELFF.

This chain connects TRBV2 to TRBJ2-3; 10 nucleotides align to TRBD2. The V and J ends lost 3 bases and 3 bases, in that order; junction bases with no gene match: 6. The CDR3 spans 16 residues. The germline CDR1 and CDR2 sequences are SNHLY and FYNNEI. CDR3 DNA sequence: TGTGCCAGCAGTGAGAGAGGGGGACTAGCGACAGATACGCAGTATTTT. This translates into CASSERGGLATDTQYF.

This clone was counted a single time. The chain joins TRBV27 to TRBJ2-1; D remains ambiguous. The germline V and J ends were trimmed by 5 bases and 2 bases, with 7 bases remaining between them. This CDR3 is built from 13 residues. Per the germline V gene, CDR1 is MNHEY and CDR2 is SMNVEV (reference sequence). CDR3 region: CASSPEPYNEQFF. As DNA, the CDR3 is TGTGCCAGCAGTCCAGAACCCTACAATGAGCAGTTCTTC.